The 27 T cell receptor beta chains presented below share a single source sample, sequenced in a study of T cell responses to AZD1222 COVID-19 vaccine. Here immunoSEQ multiplex PCR was the method, and the copy in TCRdb shows in-frame clones only, minus some. The sample consists of approximately 52,000 clones, about 91% of them appearing once. The input for sequencing was peripheral blood, taken 28 days after the second AZD1222 dose. The receptors originated from an adult who received the AZD1222 COVID-19 vaccine.

The chain carries TRBV28 and TRBJ2-3; no firm D call. The CDR3 is 11 amino acids. With 5 bases removed from V and 5 bases from J, the gap between germline ends came to 5 bases. Germline CDR1 is MDHEN and CDR2 is SYDVKM. The CDR3 loop is CASSPKDTQYF. The CDR3 bases are TGTGCCAGCAGTCCAAAAGATACGCAGTATTTT.

The chain joins TRBV6-2 or TRBV6-3 to TRBJ1-1; D gene uncertain. The CDR3 extends over 14 amino acids. CDR1 and CDR2 (germline): MNHEY, SVGEGT. With 2 bases removed from V and 1 base from J, the gap between germline ends came to 8 bases. The CDR3 protein is CASSYPLSNTEAFF. DNA of the CDR3: TGTGCCAGCAGTTACCCACTTTCGAACACTGAAGCTTTCTTT.

The chain carries TRBV7-9 and TRBJ2-7; TRBD1 aligns across 9 bases. This CDR3 is 16 amino acids long. The V gene end was trimmed by 1 base and the J gene end by 0 bases; junction bases not matched to a gene: 4. Germline CDR1 is SEHNR and CDR2 is FQNEAQ (reference sequence). This CDR3 is CASSLVRDRVSYEQYF. The CDR3 region has the DNA TGTGCCAGCAGCTTAGTCCGGGACAGGGTCTCCTACGAGCAGTACTTC.

The chain employs TRBV19 and TRBJ2-7, with D perhaps TRBD1 or TRBD2 (6 bases each). Germline CDR1 and CDR2: LNHDA and SQIVND (reference sequence). The ends were cut back, 4 bases at V and 2 bases at J, with 9 bases in the middle. The CDR3 covers 13 residues. In DNA, the CDR3 is TGTGCCAGTAGTAGGGGGGCGACCTACGAGCAGTACTTC. It codes for CASSRGATYEQYF.

This chain uses TRBV11-2 with TRBJ2-7; the D gene is possibly TRBD1 (6 bases). CDR3 length equals 14 residues. Trimming left V 8 bases short and J 2 bases short, with 16 bases between. CDR1 and CDR2 (germline): SGHAT, FQNNGV. The CDR3 bases are TGTGCCAGCTCCCTTGGGGGCGGAGCCTACGAGCAGTACTTC. Amino acid sequence: CASSLGGGAYEQYF.

This chain connects TRBV4-2 to TRBJ2-2; D is possibly TRBD2 (6 bases). The length of the CDR3 is 15 residues. V dropped 4 bases and J dropped 2 bases, with 11 bases sitting between them. Germline V gives CDR1 LGHNA, CDR2 YNFKEQ. In DNA, the CDR3 is TGTGCCAGCAGCCGATCCGGGGGAAACACCGGGGAGCTGTTTTTT. Its translation is CASSRSGGNTGELFF.

This sequence joins TRBV13 and TRBJ2-6; maybe TRBD1 (6 bases). This CDR3 spans 16 amino acids. Trimming pared 5 bases from V and 4 bases from J, leaving 15 bases between. CDR1 PRHDT and CDR2 FYEKMQ come from the germline V gene (reference sequence). The CDR3 protein is CASSPFQGPGANVLTF. The CDR3 bases are TGTGCCAGCAGCCCATTTCAGGGGCCCGGGGCCAACGTCCTGACTTTC.

This clone has more than one count but fewer than ten. The V call is TRBV10-3, the J call TRBJ2-1, with D possibly being TRBD2 (5 bases). The V gene's germline CDR1 is ENHRY and CDR2 SYGVKD. V was cut by 8 bases and J by 6 bases, with 8 bases left in between. There are 11 residues in the CDR3. The CDR3 loop is CAIGGGNEQFF. The DNA for the CDR3 is TGTGCCATCGGAGGAGGCAATGAGCAGTTCTTC.

This sequence joins TRBV28 and TRBJ2-1; 9 nucleotides line up with TRBD1. Per germline, CDR1 MDHEN and CDR2 SYDVKM. The ends lost 6 bases at V and 2 bases at J; junction bases unmatched: 11. The length of the CDR3 is 17 residues. The CDR3 nucleotides are TGTGCCAGCAGGACAGGGGGTCGGGGGACCGCCTACAATGAGCAGTTCTTC. Its translation is CASRTGGRGTAYNEQFF.

The rearrangement uses TRBV2 and TRBJ1-2; the D is unclear. The CDR3 is 13 amino acids. Per the germline V gene, CDR1 is SNHLY and CDR2 is FYNNEI. V was shortened by 4 bases and J by 4 bases, with 10 bases between the two germline ends. Written as DNA, the CDR3 is TGTGCCAGCAGTGTTGTGGTAGGCTATGGCTACACCTTC. Its translation is CASSVVVGYGYTF.

In DNA, the CDR3 is TGTGCCAGCAGCAAACTCAAGTCGGACAGCTCTGGGGCCAACGTCCTGACTTTC. Encoded protein: CASSKLKSDSSGANVLTF. V gene TRBV7-6 combines with J gene TRBJ2-6; tentatively, D is TRBD1 (6 bases). V gave up 5 bases and J gave up 0 bases, with 17 bases separating them. CDR1 is SGHVS and CDR2 is FNYEAQ in the germline V gene. The CDR3 runs to 18 residues.

The chain carries TRBV11-2 and TRBJ2-7; a possible D gene is TRBD2 (5 bases). The CDR3 is 17 amino acids. Trimming pared 0 bases from V and 3 bases from J, leaving 18 bases between. Germline CDR1 SGHAT, CDR2 FQNNGV. The CDR3 DNA reads as TGTGCCAGCAGCTTAGATAGTGGGCGTACTAGTAACTACGAGCAGTACTTC. It translates to CASSLDSGRTSNYEQYF. The full variable domain, in which reference TRBV11-2 and TRBJ2-7 provide the parts outside the CDR3, is EAGVAQSPRYKIIEKRQSVAFWCNPISGHATLYWYQQILGQGPKLLIQFQNNGVVDDSQLPKDRFSAERLKGVDSTLKIQPAKLEDSAVYLCASSLDSGRTSNYEQYFGPGTRLTVT.

The chain uses TRBV24-1 and TRBJ1-5, with 12 nucleotides matching TRBD1. V shed 7 bases and J 7 bases; nucleotides not matched to a gene: 4. CDR1 and CDR2 from the germline V gene are KGHDR and SFDVKD. This CDR3 comprises 14 residues. The CDR3 DNA reads as TGTGCCACCAGGGGACAGGGGGCGGACCAGCCCCAGCATTTT. Amino acids: CATRGQGADQPQHF.

About this clone: The junction differs from germline at one of its ends, possibly a read error. Additional DNA sequences in this sample encode the identical CDR3. V gene TRBV15 combines with J gene TRBJ2-7; possible D gene TRBD2, 6 bases. The germline V gene encodes CDR1 LNHNV and CDR2 YYDKDF (reference sequence). The CDR3 covers 14 residues. The CDR3 is CATSRDLGGYEQYF. CDR3 in DNA: TGCGCCACCAGCAGAGATTTGGGGGGCTACGAGCAGTACTTC.

The chain carries TRBV28 and TRBJ2-1, with D maybe TRBD1 (6 bases). Trimming shortened V by 3 bases and J by 4 bases, and 13 bases separated the two germline ends. This CDR3 is 15 amino acids long. Germline loops: CDR1 MDHEN, CDR2 SYDVKM. The CDR3 is CASSFVRGFYNEQFF. CDR3 coding DNA: TGTGCCAGCAGTTTTGTCAGGGGATTTTACAATGAGCAGTTCTTC.

The rearrangement joins TRBV4-2 to TRBJ2-7, with 7 bases identical to TRBD1. The CDR3 has 15 amino acids. Germline V lookup: CDR1 LGHNA, CDR2 YNFKEQ. V gave up 4 bases and J gave up 9 bases; unmatched junction bases: 15. CDR3 nucleotides: TGTGCCAGCAGCCGAGGGGGCCCACTAAGGGATCCGCAGTACTTC. Its translation is CASSRGGPLRDPQYF.

The chain uses TRBV29-1 and TRBJ2-7; 8 bases are a match to TRBD2. The germline V gene encodes CDR1 SQVTM and CDR2 ANQGSEA. This CDR3 comprises 15 residues. V shed 1 base, J shed 1 base, and the junction held 6 bases outside the gene matches. CDR3 bases: TGCAGCGTTGAAGGGGTAGCGGGGAGGTCCTACGAGCAGTACTTC. This encodes CSVEGVAGRSYEQYF.

V is TRBV10-3 and J is TRBJ1-6; no definite D call. The germline V gene has CDR1 ENHRY and CDR2 SYGVKD. V was pared by 6 bases and J by 0 bases, with 9 bases between. This CDR3 contains 15 residues. The DNA of the CDR3 is TGTGCCATCAGAGGCGACCACTCCTATAATTCACCCCTCCACTTT. Amino acids: CAIRGDHSYNSPLHF.

CDR3 amino acids: CASSLGPEGYQPQHF. The CDR3 DNA is TGCGCCAGCAGCTTGGGCCCTGAGGGGTATCAGCCCCAGCATTTT. The chain carries TRBV5-1 and TRBJ1-5; tentatively, D is TRBD1 (5 bases). The germline V gene has CDR1 SGHRS and CDR2 YFSETQ. The V and J ends lost 0 bases and 5 bases respectively, with 12 bases between them. CDR3 length equals 15 residues.

The chain carries TRBV7-2 and TRBJ2-7; D perhaps matches TRBD2 (6 bases). V gave up 5 bases and J gave up 3 bases, with 20 bases separating them. The CDR3 has 16 amino acids. Germline CDR1 reads SGHTA; CDR2 reads FQGNSA. CDR3 sequence reads: CASSPPGLFTHYEQYF. As DNA, the CDR3 is TGTGCCAGCAGCCCCCCGGGACTTTTCACCCACTACGAGCAGTACTTC. The full variable domain, in which reference TRBV7-2 and TRBJ2-7 provide the parts outside the CDR3, is GAGVSQSPSNKVTEKGKDVELRCDPISGHTALYWYRQSLGQGLEFLIYFQGNSAPDKSGLPSDRFSAERTGGSVSTLTIQRTQQEDSAVYLCASSPPGLFTHYEQYFGPGTRLTVT.

The chain combines TRBV7-2 with TRBJ1-1, with D perhaps TRBD1 (6 bases). Germline assignment: CDR1 SGHTA and CDR2 FQGNSA. The CDR3 has 15 residues. V was shortened by 4 bases and J by 1 base, with 13 bases between the two germline ends. The CDR3 spells CASSSLRGANTEAFF. DNA for the CDR3: TGTGCCAGCAGCTCCCTCCGGGGGGCGAACACTGAAGCTTTCTTT.

V gene TRBV5-1 combines with J gene TRBJ2-5, with D hard to call. The CDR3 covers 11 residues. CDR1 and CDR2 from the germline V gene are SGHRS and YFSETQ. V was cut by 4 bases and J by 1 base, with 2 bases left in between. Here the CDR3 reads CASSLQETQYF. The CDR3 DNA follows: TGCGCCAGCAGCCTCCAAGAGACCCAGTACTTC.

The rearrangement links TRBV9 to TRBJ2-5, with D unresolved. Trimming took 3 bases from V and 5 from J, leaving 11 bases between them. The CDR3 is 13 residues long. Germline CDR1 is SGDLS and CDR2 is YYNGEE. The CDR3 here is CASSAKGLETQYF. CDR3 DNA sequence: TGTGCCAGCAGCGCCAAGGGATTGGAGACCCAGTACTTC.

This clone was counted a single time. This rearrangement joins TRBV28 to TRBJ2-3, with TRBD2 identical over 8 bases. CDR3 length: 14 residues. The V gene end was trimmed by 6 bases and the J gene end by 6 bases; junction bases not matched to a gene: 8. The germline gives CDR1 MDHEN, CDR2 SYDVKM. The CDR3 is CASSPSGSIDTQYF. CDR3 DNA sequence: TGTGCCAGCAGCCCCAGCGGGAGCATTGATACGCAGTATTTT.

The rearrangement uses TRBV28 and TRBJ1-5, with 9 bases fitting TRBD1. The CDR3 is 15 residues long. The V and J ends lost 3 bases and 3 bases, in that order; junction bases with no gene match: 3. The germline V gene encodes CDR1 MDHEN and CDR2 SYDVKM. This chain's CDR3 is CASSLTGGYNQPQHF. For the CDR3, the DNA is TGTGCCAGCAGTTTGACAGGGGGTTACAATCAGCCCCAGCATTTT.

This chain links TRBV5-1 with TRBJ2-5; 12 bases fit TRBD2. The germline CDR1 and CDR2 sequences are SGHRS and YFSETQ. The trim removed 4 bases at V and 9 bases at J, leaving 13 bases unmatched. CDR3 length equals 16 residues. This chain's CDR3 is CASSPALAGGRSAQYF. DNA of the CDR3: TGCGCCAGCAGCCCGGCCCTAGCGGGAGGGCGGTCGGCCCAGTACTTC.

This clone was picked up one time. CDR3: CASSPGGGNYGYTF. The DNA for the CDR3 is TGTGCCAGCAGTCCAGGGGGCGGTAACTATGGCTACACCTTC. The chain is built from TRBV28 and TRBJ1-2, with TRBD1 identical over 8 bases. The CDR3 loop spans 14 amino acids. V was pared by 5 bases and J by 1 base, with 3 bases of the junction left unmatched. The V gene's germline CDR1 is MDHEN and CDR2 SYDVKM.